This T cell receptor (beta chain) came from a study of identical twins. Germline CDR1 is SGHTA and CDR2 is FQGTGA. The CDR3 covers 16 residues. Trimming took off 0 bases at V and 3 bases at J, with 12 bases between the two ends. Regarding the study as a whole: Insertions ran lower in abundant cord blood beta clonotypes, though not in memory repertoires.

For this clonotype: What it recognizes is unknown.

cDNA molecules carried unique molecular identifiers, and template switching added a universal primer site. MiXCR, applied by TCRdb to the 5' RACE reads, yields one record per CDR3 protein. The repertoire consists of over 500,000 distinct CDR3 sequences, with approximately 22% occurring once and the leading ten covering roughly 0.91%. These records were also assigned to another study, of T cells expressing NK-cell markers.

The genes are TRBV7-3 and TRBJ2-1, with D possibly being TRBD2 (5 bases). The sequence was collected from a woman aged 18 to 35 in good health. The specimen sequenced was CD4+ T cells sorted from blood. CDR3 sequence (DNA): TGTGCCAGCAGCTTAACGGCGGCTAGCATCTACAATGAGCAGTTCTTC. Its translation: CASSLTAASIYNEQFF.